This entry features one T cell receptor beta chain sequence. Some clones are missing from TCRdb's copy, which holds only in-frame ones; the method was immunoSEQ multiplex PCR. Found here are tens of thousands of clones, around 94% of them singletons; the top ten hold less than 0.4%. Germline-derived CDR1 and CDR2 are SGHDN and FVKESK. This CDR3 is built from 14 residues. Trimming removed 2 bases at V and 1 base at J, with 8 bases between. This sample stems from a study of technical replicates of blood from a few donors. This chain links TRBV14 with TRBJ1-1; unclear D gene. Source material: T cells isolated from PBMCs. The receptor was derived from a human donor in good health. The CDR3 region has the DNA TGTGCCAGCAGCCAAACGGAGGGGAACACTGAAGCTTTCTTT. This codes for CASSQTEGNTEAFF.